The 30 T cell receptor beta chains in this list originate from one sample, sequenced in a study of OX40 agonist ivuxolimab in advanced cancers. Libraries were prepared by immunoSEQ multiplex PCR; TCRdb keeps only in-frame clonotypes and omits some of them. The sample has fewer than 12,000 clones; 78% are singletons. Sequencing was performed on CD4+ or CD8+ T cells sorted from blood, taken in a trial of the OX40 agonist ivuxolimab. The receptors come from an adult with an advanced solid tumor such as melanoma, head and neck, liver or kidney cancer.

J is TRBJ2-7 and V is TRBV6-1, with D possibly matching TRBD2 (5 bases). The CDR3 runs to 13 residues. Germline CDR1 is MNHNS and CDR2 is SASEGT. Trimming removed 8 bases at V and 0 bases at J, with 11 bases between. The CDR3: CASSVGGSYEQYF. The DNA of the CDR3 is TGTGCCAGCTCCGTCGGAGGCTCCTACGAGCAGTACTTC.

The chain joins TRBV4-3 to TRBJ1-2; no reliable D call. CDR1 is LGHNA, CDR2 YSLEER, per germline. The V gene lost 3 bases and the J gene lost 6 bases, with 17 bases spanning the gap. CDR3 length equals 15 residues. CDR3 sequence reads: CASSHLDARRDGYTF. The CDR3 DNA follows: TGCGCCAGCAGCCACTTGGACGCCAGACGTGATGGCTACACCTTC.

The chain recombines TRBV23-1 with TRBJ1-5; D possibly corresponds to TRBD1 (5 bases). TRBV23-1 has ORF status, its function being uncertain. The CDR3 totals 20 residues. The V end lost 8 bases, the J end lost 4 bases, and 33 bases lay between the germline ends. The DNA for the CDR3 is TGCGCCAGCCGGGATGGGGACCCCGGCAGCCCCGGGTCACTAAATCAGCCCCAGCATTTT. It codes for CASRDGDPGSPGSLNQPQHF.

V gene TRBV30 combines with J gene TRBJ1-4; 9 bases agree with TRBD1. Trimming at V came to 0 bases and at J to 5 bases, leaving 1 base not matched to a gene. Germline loops: CDR1 GTSNPN, CDR2 SVGIG (reference sequence). CDR3 length: 14 residues. The CDR3: CAWSVGTGNEKLFF. CDR3 DNA: TGTGCCTGGAGTGTTGGGACAGGGAATGAAAAACTGTTTTTT.

Only one count was recorded for this clone. The CDR3 is CASSPRGPLETQYF. The CDR3 DNA reads as TGTGCCAGCAGCCCTCGGGGGCCCCTAGAGACCCAGTACTTC. The chain is built from TRBV11-3 and TRBJ2-5; the D call may be TRBD1 or TRBD2 (6 bases each). Trimming stripped 5 bases from V and 4 bases from J, with 14 bases between. Germline lookup yields CDR1 SGHNT and CDR2 YENEEA. The CDR3 is 14 residues long.

This clone was observed a single time. This rearrangement joins TRBV14 to TRBJ2-7; D not resolved. The V gene lost 6 bases and the J gene lost 2 bases, with 8 bases spanning the gap. CDR3 length equals 12 residues. CDR1 is SGHDN, CDR2 FVKESK, per germline. CDR3 bases: TGTGCCAGCAGTGCAAGGCCCTACGAGCAGTACTTC. This translates into CASSARPYEQYF. The full variable domain, with the rest looked up from reference TRBV14 and TRBJ2-7, is EAGVTQFPSHSVIEKGQTVTLRCDPISGHDNLYWYRRVMGKEIKFLLHFVKESKQDESGMPNNRFLAERTGGTYSTLKVQPAELEDSGVYFCASSARPYEQYFGPGTRLTVT.

The rearrangement joins TRBV28 to TRBJ2-1, with D perhaps matching TRBD2 (6 bases). Trimming removed 6 bases from V and 8 bases from J, with 20 bases in between. This CDR3 has 15 residues. Germline V lookup: CDR1 MDHEN, CDR2 SYDVKM. CDR3 bases: TGTGCCAGCAGGGCCGGGACTGGGCCCTTCGATGAGCAGTTCTTC. This encodes CASRAGTGPFDEQFF.

The chain is built from TRBV7-9 and TRBJ2-7; 7 bases are a match to TRBD1. The germline V gene encodes CDR1 SEHNR and CDR2 FQNEAQ (reference sequence). Trimming took 4 bases from V and 6 from J; bases not matched to a gene: 6. There are 13 residues in the CDR3. The CDR3: CASSWDSGGEQYF. The CDR3 bases are TGTGCCAGCAGCTGGGACAGTGGGGGCGAGCAGTACTTC.

The gene calls are TRBV6-1 and TRBJ2-2, with 9 nucleotides matching TRBD1. The CDR3 covers 15 residues. The germline V gene has CDR1 MNHNS and CDR2 SASEGT. Trimming removed 2 bases from V and 5 bases from J; junction bases left unmatched: 3. CDR3 loop: CASSERGTGTGELFF. In DNA, the CDR3 is TGTGCCAGCAGTGAAAGAGGGACAGGGACCGGGGAGCTGTTTTTT.

The genes are TRBV9 and TRBJ2-1; 10 bases fit TRBD2. Germline V gene data show CDR1 as SGDLS and CDR2 as YYNGEE. This CDR3 has 16 residues. The trim removed 0 bases at V and 6 bases at J, leaving 6 bases unmatched. The CDR3 coding sequence is TGTGCCAGCAGCGTAGGTCGTACTAGCGGGATCAATGAGCAGTTCTTC. Its protein product is CASSVGRTSGINEQFF.

The chain recombines TRBV27 with TRBJ1-5; weak D call: TRBD1 (5 bases). This CDR3 is built from 14 residues. The V end was cut by 4 bases, the J end by 6 bases, with 13 bases between. Germline V lookup: CDR1 MNHEY, CDR2 SMNVEV (reference sequence). CDR3 sequence (DNA): TGTGCCAGCAGTTCGCAGGGTCCTATTCAGCCCCAGCATTTT. Its translation: CASSSQGPIQPQHF.

The rearrangement joins TRBV11-3 to TRBJ2-7; 8 nucleotides agree with TRBD1. The CDR3 has 13 residues. Germline CDR1 reads SGHNT; CDR2 reads YENEEA. V lost 4 bases and J lost 7; bases outside the gene matches: 6. The CDR3, as DNA: TGTGCCAGCAGCTCCAGGGGGCGAGGGGAGCAGTACTTC. Residues: CASSSRGRGEQYF.

This clone showed up just once. J is TRBJ2-1 and V is TRBV7-9; possible D gene TRBD2, 6 bases. CDR3 size: 15 residues. Per the germline V gene, CDR1 is SEHNR and CDR2 is FQNEAQ (reference sequence). Trimming took off 5 bases at V and 2 bases at J, with 13 bases between the two ends. The CDR3 DNA reads TGTGCCAGCAGCACCGGGACTCCAACCTACAATGAGCAGTTCTTC. Its protein is CASSTGTPTYNEQFF.

This clone is medium-sized (0.01 to 0.1%). The rearrangement uses TRBV6-1 and TRBJ2-7; D is unresolved. V was trimmed by 2 bases and J by 2 bases, leaving 10 bases between them. The germline gives CDR1 MNHNS, CDR2 SASEGT. This CDR3 comprises 14 residues. The CDR3 DNA is TGTGCCAGCAGTGAATTTGTGGGTCCCTACGAGCAGTACTTC. Translated: CASSEFVGPYEQYF.

The chain joins TRBV27 to TRBJ2-7; D may correspond to TRBD1 or TRBD2 (6 bases each). Germline CDR1 is MNHEY and CDR2 is SMNVEV (reference sequence). The CDR3 covers 16 residues. V dropped 6 bases and J dropped 0 bases, with 18 bases sitting between them. The CDR3 sequence: CASSSLGGGLSYEQYF. The CDR3 region has the DNA TGTGCCAGCAGCTCCCTAGGGGGAGGCCTCTCCTACGAGCAGTACTTC.

The chain is built from TRBV27 and TRBJ2-1; 8 bases line up with TRBD1. Trimming cost V 0 bases and J 9 bases; bases outside gene matches: 10. The germline V gene has CDR1 MNHEY and CDR2 SMNVEV (reference sequence). The CDR3 loop spans 16 amino acids. DNA for the CDR3: TGTGCCAGCAGTTTATCGCAGGGGGCGGTGCTTTTTGAGCAGTTCTTC. As protein: CASSLSQGAVLFEQFF.

The chain employs TRBV19 and TRBJ1-2; D uncertain. This CDR3 has 13 amino acids. Germline loops: CDR1 LNHDA, CDR2 SQIVND (reference sequence). Trimming stripped 6 bases from V and 8 bases from J, with 16 bases between. This chain's CDR3 is CASRKDGLEGYTF. CDR3 DNA sequence: TGTGCCAGTAGGAAGGACGGCCTCGAAGGCTACACCTTC.

The chain employs TRBV9 and TRBJ2-6; no definite D call. V lost 4 bases to trimming and J lost 5 bases, with 7 bases between them. CDR1 SGDLS and CDR2 YYNGEE come from the germline V gene. CDR3 size: 13 residues. The CDR3: CASSPNRANVLTF. In DNA form, the CDR3 reads TGTGCCAGCAGCCCCAACCGGGCCAACGTCCTGACTTTC.

This clone was counted a single time. The chain is built from TRBV5-1 and TRBJ1-1; D perhaps matches TRBD1 (6 bases). The germline V gene encodes CDR1 SGHRS and CDR2 YFSETQ. V was cut by 4 bases and J by 4 bases, with 17 bases left in between. CDR3 size: 15 residues. DNA for the CDR3: TGCGCCAGCAGCCCGGGGGGCGGTCCGGGCACTGAAGCTTTCTTT. It translates to CASSPGGGPGTEAFF.

This chain connects TRBV27 to TRBJ2-1; 7 nucleotides line up with TRBD1. Germline CDR1 is MNHEY and CDR2 is SMNVEV (reference sequence). J was trimmed by 2 bases and V by 5 bases; bases with no gene match: 6. This CDR3 contains 15 residues. CDR3 DNA sequence: TGTGCCAGCAGTCTCCGGGACAGACCCTACAATGAGCAGTTCTTC. Translated: CASSLRDRPYNEQFF.

This rearrangement joins TRBV9 to TRBJ1-1; 7 positions agree with TRBD1. Germline CDR1 SGDLS, CDR2 YYNGEE. Trimming at V came to 2 bases and at J to 5 bases, leaving 6 bases not matched to a gene. This CDR3 is built from 14 residues. The CDR3 bases are TGTGCCAGCAGCGTTACAGGGGCGGGAACTGAAGCTTTCTTT. Its protein product is CASSVTGAGTEAFF. Looking up the rest from reference TRBV9 and TRBJ1-1 gives the full variable domain: DSGVTQTPKHLITATGQRVTLRCSPRSGDLSVYWYQQSLDQGLQFLIQYYNGEERAKGNILERFSAQQFPDLHSELNLSSLELGDSALYFCASSVTGAGTEAFFGQGTRLTVV.

This clone appeared a single time. This rearrangement joins TRBV7-7 to TRBJ2-3; no firm D call. Trimming removed 1 base from V and 0 bases from J, with 11 bases in between. The CDR3 is made up of 16 amino acids. Germline assignment: CDR1 SSHAT and CDR2 FNYEAQ (reference sequence). CDR3 coding DNA: TGTGCCAGCAGCTTAGGGCTCGGTGGTAGCACAGATACGCAGTATTTT. This sequence encodes CASSLGLGGSTDTQYF.

This chain links TRBV6-5 with TRBJ1-4; D unclear. Looked up from germline, CDR1 is MNHEY and CDR2 is SVGAGI. Trimming cost V 5 bases and J 3 bases, with 7 bases left between them. The CDR3 is 13 amino acids. CDR3 in DNA: TGTGCCAGCAGTGGCCGGGCTAATGAAAAACTGTTTTTT. Residues: CASSGRANEKLFF.

The chain combines TRBV28 with TRBJ1-1, with TRBD1 matching over 11 bases. The CDR3 extends over 19 amino acids. The J segment lost 3 bases and the V segment lost 2 bases, leaving 14 bases of the junction unmatched. Germline V gene sequence: CDR1 MDHEN, CDR2 SYDVKM. CDR3 in amino acids: CASSLPGQGGGRSDTEAFF. In DNA form, the CDR3 reads TGTGCCAGCAGTTTACCGGGACAGGGGGGAGGAAGGTCGGACACTGAAGCTTTCTTT.

This clone was observed a single time. The chain joins TRBV7-9 to TRBJ2-7; weak D call: TRBD2 (6 bases). The germline V and J ends were trimmed by 5 bases and 9 bases, with 20 bases remaining between them. From germline, CDR1 is SEHNR and CDR2 FQNEAQ (reference sequence). This CDR3 comprises 14 residues. The CDR3: CASSPVGGTTAQYF. CDR3 sequence (DNA): TGTGCCAGCAGCCCAGTCGGGGGTACTACGGCGCAGTACTTC.

The rearrangement joins TRBV5-4 to TRBJ2-1; TRBD2 might be the D (6 bases). Germline CDR1 SGHNT, CDR2 YYREEE (reference sequence). V was trimmed by 4 bases and J by 7 bases, leaving 12 bases between them. The CDR3 has 13 amino acids. The CDR3 nucleotides read TGTGCCAGCAGCCCGGGACTTACAAATGAGCAGTTCTTC. This translates into CASSPGLTNEQFF. Together with reference TRBV5-4 and TRBJ2-1, the CDR3 gives the full variable domain: ETGVTQSPTHLIKTRGQQVTLRCSSQSGHNTVSWYQQALGQGPQFIFQYYREEENGRGNFPPRFSGLQFPNYSSELNVNALELDDSALYLCASSPGLTNEQFFGPGTRLTVL.

The rearrangement uses TRBV6-5 and TRBJ2-7; no definite D call. Germline CDR1 reads MNHEY; CDR2 reads SVGAGI. Deletions cut 2 bases from V and 2 bases from J, with 4 bases between. The CDR3 contains 12 residues. CDR3 region: CASSYNTYEQYF. The CDR3 DNA reads as TGTGCCAGCAGTTACAATACCTACGAGCAGTACTTC.

The chain carries TRBV14 and TRBJ2-2; 9 nucleotides agree with TRBD2. The CDR3 totals 15 residues. Germline values: CDR1 SGHDN, CDR2 FVKESK. The trim removed 4 bases at V and 5 bases at J, leaving 5 bases unmatched. CDR3 bases: TGTGCCAGCAGCCGCGGGAGGGCCCGGACCGGGGAGCTGTTTTTT. Residues: CASSRGRARTGELFF.

The J gene is TRBJ2-7, the V gene TRBV14, with D perhaps TRBD1 (6 bases). The germline gives CDR1 SGHDN, CDR2 FVKESK. The CDR3 runs 14 residues. The germline V and J ends were trimmed by 1 base and 4 bases, with 11 bases remaining between them. The CDR3 DNA reads as TGTGCCAGCAGCCAAGCAAATAGGGGGTACGAGCAGTACTTC. Translating it yields CASSQANRGYEQYF. Filled out from reference TRBV14 and TRBJ2-7, the complete variable domain reads EAGVTQFPSHSVIEKGQTVTLRCDPISGHDNLYWYRRVMGKEIKFLLHFVKESKQDESGMPNNRFLAERTGGTYSTLKVQPAELEDSGVYFCASSQANRGYEQYFGPGTRLTVT.

The CDR3 DNA reads TGCGCCAGCAGCGGTCAGGACAGGGGGGCTTACGAGCAGTACTTC. Translated, it gives CASSGQDRGAYEQYF. J is TRBJ2-7 and V is TRBV5-1; 10 nucleotides align to TRBD1. There are 15 residues in the CDR3. V lost 4 bases to trimming and J lost 4 bases; unmatched junction nucleotides: 8. Germline CDR1 SGHRS, CDR2 YFSETQ.